The following is a TCR beta chain sequence with its context. The data belong to a study of blood T cell repertoires in COVID-19. Study as a whole: Specimens from acute and convalescent COVID-19 originated in the United States, Italy and Spain.

Clones were sequenced by immunoSEQ multiplex PCR, and TCRdb holds only the in-frame ones, with some missing. The table shows approximately 17,000 clones, with around nine tenths occurring only once. Germline lookup yields CDR1 SGHVS and CDR2 FNYEAQ. The CDR3 length is 16 residues. Trimming at V came to 5 bases and at J to 4 bases, leaving 7 bases not matched to a gene. This chain uses TRBV7-6 with TRBJ2-5; the match to TRBD2 covers 13 bases. This clonotype was sampled from a man between 60 and 70 years old with acute or convalescent COVID-19. Sample: peripheral blood. The CDR3: CASSLTSGGARETQYF. The CDR3 nucleotides read TGTGCCAGCAGCCTCACTAGCGGGGGGGCACGAGAGACCCAGTACTTC.